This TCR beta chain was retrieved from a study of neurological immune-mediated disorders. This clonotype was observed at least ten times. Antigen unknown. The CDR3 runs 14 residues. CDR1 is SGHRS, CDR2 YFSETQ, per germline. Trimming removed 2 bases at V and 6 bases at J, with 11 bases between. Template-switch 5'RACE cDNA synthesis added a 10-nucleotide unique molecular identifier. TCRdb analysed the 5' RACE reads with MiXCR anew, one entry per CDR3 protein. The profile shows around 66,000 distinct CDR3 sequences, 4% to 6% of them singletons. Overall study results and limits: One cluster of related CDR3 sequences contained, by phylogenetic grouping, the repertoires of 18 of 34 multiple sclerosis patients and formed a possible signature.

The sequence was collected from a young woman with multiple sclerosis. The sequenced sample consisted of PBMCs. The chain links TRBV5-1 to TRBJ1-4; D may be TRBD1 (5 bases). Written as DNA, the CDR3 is TGCGCCAGCAGCTTTACCGGGACCGATGAAAAACTGTTTTTT. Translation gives CASSFTGTDEKLFF.